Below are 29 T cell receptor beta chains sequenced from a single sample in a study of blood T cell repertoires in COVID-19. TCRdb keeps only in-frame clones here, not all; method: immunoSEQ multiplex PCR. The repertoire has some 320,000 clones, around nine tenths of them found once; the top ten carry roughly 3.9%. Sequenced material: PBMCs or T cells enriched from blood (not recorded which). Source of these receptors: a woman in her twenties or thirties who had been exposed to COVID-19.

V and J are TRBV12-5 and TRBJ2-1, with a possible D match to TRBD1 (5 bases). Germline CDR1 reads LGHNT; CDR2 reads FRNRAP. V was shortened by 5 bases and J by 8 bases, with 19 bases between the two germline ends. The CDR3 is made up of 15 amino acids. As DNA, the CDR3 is TGTGCTAGTGGTCAGGACATGCCTGGTAACGATGAGCAGTTCTTC. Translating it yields CASGQDMPGNDEQFF.

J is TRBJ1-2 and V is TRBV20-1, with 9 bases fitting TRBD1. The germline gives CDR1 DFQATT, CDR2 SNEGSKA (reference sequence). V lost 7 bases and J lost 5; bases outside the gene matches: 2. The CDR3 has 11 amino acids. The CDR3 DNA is TGCAGTGGGACAGGGGAGTATGGCTACACCTTC. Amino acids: CSGTGEYGYTF.

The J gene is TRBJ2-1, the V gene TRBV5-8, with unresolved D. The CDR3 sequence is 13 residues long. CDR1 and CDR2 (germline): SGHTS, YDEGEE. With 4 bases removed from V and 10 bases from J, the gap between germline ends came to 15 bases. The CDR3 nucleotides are TGTGCCAGCAGCGTGCGATACTCTGAGGAGCAGTTCTTC. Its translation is CASSVRYSEEQFF.

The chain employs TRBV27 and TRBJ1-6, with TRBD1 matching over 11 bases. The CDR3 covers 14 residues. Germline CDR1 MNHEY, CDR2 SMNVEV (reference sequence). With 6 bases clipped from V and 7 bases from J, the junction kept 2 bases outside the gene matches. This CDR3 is CASRRDRGNSPLHF. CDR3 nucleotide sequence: TGTGCCAGCAGGCGGGACAGGGGGAATTCACCCCTCCACTTT.

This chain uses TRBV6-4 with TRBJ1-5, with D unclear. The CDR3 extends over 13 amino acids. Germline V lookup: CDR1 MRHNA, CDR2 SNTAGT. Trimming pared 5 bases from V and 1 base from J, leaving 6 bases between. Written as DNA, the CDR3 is TGTGCCAGCAGTCGAGAGAGCAATCAGCCCCAGCATTTT. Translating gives CASSRESNQPQHF.

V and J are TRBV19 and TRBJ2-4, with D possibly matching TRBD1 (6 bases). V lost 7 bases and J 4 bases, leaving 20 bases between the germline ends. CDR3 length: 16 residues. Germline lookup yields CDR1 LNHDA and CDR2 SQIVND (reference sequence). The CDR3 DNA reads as TGTGCCAGTAAAATGATCTTGGGGGCCGAAAAAAACATTCAGTACTTC. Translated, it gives CASKMILGAEKNIQYF.

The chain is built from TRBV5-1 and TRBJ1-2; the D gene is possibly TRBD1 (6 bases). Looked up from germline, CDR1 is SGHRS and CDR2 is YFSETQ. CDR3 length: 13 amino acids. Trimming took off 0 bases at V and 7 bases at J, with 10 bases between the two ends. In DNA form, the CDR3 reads TGCGCCAGCAGCTTGGTAGAAGGGGGTGGCTACACCTTC. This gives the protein CASSLVEGGGYTF.

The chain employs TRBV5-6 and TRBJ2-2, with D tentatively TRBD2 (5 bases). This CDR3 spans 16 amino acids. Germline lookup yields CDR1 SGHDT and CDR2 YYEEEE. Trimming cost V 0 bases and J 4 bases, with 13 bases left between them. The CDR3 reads CASSLELEWSTGELFF. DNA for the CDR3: TGTGCCAGCAGCTTGGAACTAGAGTGGAGCACCGGGGAGCTGTTTTTT.

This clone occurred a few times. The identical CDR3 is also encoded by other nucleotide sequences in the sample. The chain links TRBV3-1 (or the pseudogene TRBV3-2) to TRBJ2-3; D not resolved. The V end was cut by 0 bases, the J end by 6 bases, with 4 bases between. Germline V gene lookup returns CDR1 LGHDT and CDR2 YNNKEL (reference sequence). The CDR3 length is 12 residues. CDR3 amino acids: CASSQDRDTQYF. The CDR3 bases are TGTGCCAGCAGCCAAGATCGGGATACGCAGTATTTT.

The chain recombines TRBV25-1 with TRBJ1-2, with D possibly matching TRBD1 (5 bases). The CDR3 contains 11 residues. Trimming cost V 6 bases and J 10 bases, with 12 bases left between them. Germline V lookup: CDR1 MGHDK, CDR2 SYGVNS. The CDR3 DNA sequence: TGTGCCAGCAGAGAAGACAGCTCCTACACCTTC. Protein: CASREDSSYTF.

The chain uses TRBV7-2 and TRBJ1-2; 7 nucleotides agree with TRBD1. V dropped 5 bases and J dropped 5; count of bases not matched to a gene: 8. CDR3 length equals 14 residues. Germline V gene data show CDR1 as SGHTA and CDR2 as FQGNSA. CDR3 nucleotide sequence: TGTGCCAGCAGCCCGAAGACAGGGTGGTATGGCTACACCTTC. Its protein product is CASSPKTGWYGYTF.

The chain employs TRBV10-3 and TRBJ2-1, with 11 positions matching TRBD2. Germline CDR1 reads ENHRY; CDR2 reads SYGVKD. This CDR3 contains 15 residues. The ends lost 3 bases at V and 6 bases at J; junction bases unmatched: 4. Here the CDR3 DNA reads TGTGCCATCAGTGAATGGCTAGCGGGGGGCAATGAGCAGTTCTTC. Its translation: CAISEWLAGGNEQFF.

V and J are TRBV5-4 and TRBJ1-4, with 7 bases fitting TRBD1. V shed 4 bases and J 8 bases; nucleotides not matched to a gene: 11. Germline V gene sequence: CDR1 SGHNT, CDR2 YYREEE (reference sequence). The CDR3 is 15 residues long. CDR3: CASSASGTDEEKLFF. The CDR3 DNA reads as TGTGCCAGCAGCGCCTCCGGGACAGATGAGGAAAAACTGTTTTTT.

The CDR3 nucleotides read TGTGCCAGCAGCTTGCCGGGGATACCCCAAGTCGATGGCTACACCTTC. Translated, it gives CASSLPGIPQVDGYTF. The chain combines TRBV5-4 with TRBJ1-2, with D hard to call. This CDR3 comprises 16 residues. CDR1 SGHNT and CDR2 YYREEE come from the germline V gene (reference sequence). With 1 base removed from V and 6 bases from J, the gap between germline ends came to 19 bases.

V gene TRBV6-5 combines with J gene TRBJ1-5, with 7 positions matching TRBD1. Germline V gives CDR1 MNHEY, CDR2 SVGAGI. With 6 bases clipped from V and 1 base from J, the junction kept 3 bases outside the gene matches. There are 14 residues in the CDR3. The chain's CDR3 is CASRQGVSNQPQHF. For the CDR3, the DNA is TGTGCCAGCAGGCAGGGGGTAAGCAATCAGCCCCAGCATTTT.

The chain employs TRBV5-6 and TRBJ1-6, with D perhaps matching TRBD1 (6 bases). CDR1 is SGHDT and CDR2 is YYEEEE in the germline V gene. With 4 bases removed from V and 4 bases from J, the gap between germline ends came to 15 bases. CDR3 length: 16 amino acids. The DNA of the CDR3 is TGTGCCAGCAGCCCCCGCGGACAGACGTATAATTCACCCCTCCACTTT. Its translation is CASSPRGQTYNSPLHF.

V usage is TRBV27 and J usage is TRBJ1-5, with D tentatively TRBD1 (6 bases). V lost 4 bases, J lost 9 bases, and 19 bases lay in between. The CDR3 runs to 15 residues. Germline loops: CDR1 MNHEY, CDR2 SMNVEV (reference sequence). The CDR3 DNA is TGTGCCAGCAGTTCTAGGGCCGGGACACCCATGCCCCAGCATTTT. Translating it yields CASSSRAGTPMPQHF.

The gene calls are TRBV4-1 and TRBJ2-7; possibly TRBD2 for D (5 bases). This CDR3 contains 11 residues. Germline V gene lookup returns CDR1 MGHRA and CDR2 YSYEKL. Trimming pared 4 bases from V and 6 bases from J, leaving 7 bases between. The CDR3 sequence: CASSLGGEQYF. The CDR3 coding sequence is TGCGCCAGCAGCCTTGGAGGCGAGCAGTACTTC.

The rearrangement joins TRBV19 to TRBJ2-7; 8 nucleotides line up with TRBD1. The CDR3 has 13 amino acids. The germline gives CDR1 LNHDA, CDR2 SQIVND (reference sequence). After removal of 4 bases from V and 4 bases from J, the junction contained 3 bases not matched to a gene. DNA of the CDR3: TGTGCCAGTAGTAGTCGACAGGGGTACGAGCAGTACTTC. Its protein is CASSSRQGYEQYF.

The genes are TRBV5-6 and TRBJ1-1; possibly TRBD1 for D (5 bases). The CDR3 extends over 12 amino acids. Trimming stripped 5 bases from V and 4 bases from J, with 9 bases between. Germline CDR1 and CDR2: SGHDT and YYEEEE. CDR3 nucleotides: TGTGCCAGCAGGCGGGGGGGCACTGAAGCTTTCTTT. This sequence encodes CASRRGGTEAFF.

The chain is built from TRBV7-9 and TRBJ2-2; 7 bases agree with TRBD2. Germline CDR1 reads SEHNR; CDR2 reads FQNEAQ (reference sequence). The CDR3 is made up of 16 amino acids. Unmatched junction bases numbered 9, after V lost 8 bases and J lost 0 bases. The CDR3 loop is CASSGGGRPNTGELFF. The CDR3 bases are TGTGCCAGCTCGGGCGGGGGTCGGCCGAACACCGGGGAGCTGTTTTTT.

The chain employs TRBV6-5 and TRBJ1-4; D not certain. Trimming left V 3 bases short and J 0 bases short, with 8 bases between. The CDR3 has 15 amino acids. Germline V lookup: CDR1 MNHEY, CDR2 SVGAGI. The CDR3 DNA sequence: TGTGCCAGCAGTTATCGGGGAGCAACTAATGAAAAACTGTTTTTT. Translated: CASSYRGATNEKLFF.

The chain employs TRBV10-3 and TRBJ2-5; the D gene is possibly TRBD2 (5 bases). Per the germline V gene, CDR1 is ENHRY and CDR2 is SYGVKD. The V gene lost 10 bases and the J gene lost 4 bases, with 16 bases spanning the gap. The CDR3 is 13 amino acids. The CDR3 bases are TGTGCCACCCAAGGAGCTAGCAGAGAGACCCAGTACTTC. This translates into CATQGASRETQYF.

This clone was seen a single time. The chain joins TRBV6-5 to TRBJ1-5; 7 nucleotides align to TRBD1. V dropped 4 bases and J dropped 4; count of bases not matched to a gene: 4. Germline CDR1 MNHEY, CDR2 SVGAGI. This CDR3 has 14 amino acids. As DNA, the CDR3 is TGTGCCAGCAGTTCTCGGGACAGAAATCAGCCCCAGCATTTT. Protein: CASSSRDRNQPQHF.

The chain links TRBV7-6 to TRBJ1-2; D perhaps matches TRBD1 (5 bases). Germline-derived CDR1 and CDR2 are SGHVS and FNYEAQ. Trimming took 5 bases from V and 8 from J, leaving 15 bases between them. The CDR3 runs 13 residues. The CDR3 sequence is CASSHGHDSGYTF. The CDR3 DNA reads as TGTGCCAGCAGCCACGGTCACGACAGCGGCTACACCTTC.

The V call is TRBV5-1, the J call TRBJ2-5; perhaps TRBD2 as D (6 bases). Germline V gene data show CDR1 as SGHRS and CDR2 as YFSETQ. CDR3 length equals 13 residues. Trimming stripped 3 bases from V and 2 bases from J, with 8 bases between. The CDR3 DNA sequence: TGCGCCAGCAGCTGGGGGGTACAAGAGACCCAGTACTTC. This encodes CASSWGVQETQYF.

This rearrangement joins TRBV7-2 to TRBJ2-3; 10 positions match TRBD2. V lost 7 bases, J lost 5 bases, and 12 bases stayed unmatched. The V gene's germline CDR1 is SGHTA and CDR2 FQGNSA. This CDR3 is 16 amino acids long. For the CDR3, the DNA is TGTGCCAGCAAACGGGGTAGCGGGGGGCCTGGAGATACGCAGTATTTT. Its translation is CASKRGSGGPGDTQYF.

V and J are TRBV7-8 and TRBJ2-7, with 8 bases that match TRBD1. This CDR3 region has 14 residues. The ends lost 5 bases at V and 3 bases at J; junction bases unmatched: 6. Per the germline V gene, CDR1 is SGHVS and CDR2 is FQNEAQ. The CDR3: CASSPRTGNYEQYF. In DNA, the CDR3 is TGTGCCAGCAGCCCTCGGACAGGGAACTACGAGCAGTACTTC.

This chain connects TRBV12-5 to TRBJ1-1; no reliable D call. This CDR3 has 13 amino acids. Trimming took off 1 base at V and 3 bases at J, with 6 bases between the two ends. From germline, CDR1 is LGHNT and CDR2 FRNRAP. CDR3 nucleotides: TGTGCTAGTGGTTTGGGTATCCACACTGAAGCTTTCTTT. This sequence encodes CASGLGIHTEAFF.